This TCR beta chain is drawn from a study of vaccination and CD4 T cells after COVID-19. Across the whole study: Spike peptides, overlapping and drawn from SARS-CoV-2, HCoV-NL63, HCoV-OC43 and HCoV-229E, were used to stimulate cells. Study conclusions and caveats: The great majority, 304 of 307 vaccine-specific clones, proved spike mono-reactive in convalescent patients.

As to treatment: 10-day PBMC culture with coronavirus spike peptide pools or control peptides (ViraFEST assay). These CD4+ T cells came from an unexposed donor, sampled before the COVID-19 pandemic (2011-2018). Details on this clonotype: Its target is not known.

Sequence data for DNA of cultured CD4+ T cells were generated by the Oncomine TCR Beta short-read assay. Via MiXCR, TCRdb re-called the PCR reads, giving one row per CDR3 protein. The table lists about 5,600 distinct CDR3 sequences, around 43% of them singletons, with around 32% in the top ten. V dropped 5 bases and J dropped 4; count of bases not matched to a gene: 6. Germline V gene data show CDR1 as SEHNR and CDR2 as FQNEAQ (reference sequence). This CDR3 contains 15 residues. The TCR originated in a human donor in good health. This sequence joins TRBV7-9 and TRBJ2-1, with TRBD2 identical over 9 bases. The sample was CD4+ T cells from blood, cultured in vitro. The CDR3 reads CASSPRLADYNEQFF. Here the CDR3 DNA reads TGTGCCAGCAGCCCGCGACTAGCGGATTACAATGAGCAGTTCTTC.